The 23 T cell receptor beta chains reported below all come from one sample, sequenced in a study of blood T cell repertoires in COVID-19 (dated by TCRdb to 2018 to 2021). The library was prepared using the immunoSEQ multiplex PCR assay. The table comes from immuneACCESS by way of TCRdb, which keeps in-frame sequences with V and J called. Part of the clones is missing from these tables; in studies checked, under half for an unresolved V gene and the rest for unknown reasons. The sample records 400,000 or so clones, around nine tenths of which are singletons. Roughly 1.6% of the sample is held by the ten biggest clonotypes. Source material: peripheral blood. The receptors stem from a woman in her forties with COVID-19, enrolled during active disease.

The genes are TRBV4-2 and TRBJ2-7, with 7 bases fitting TRBD2. The junction had 11 bases not matched to a gene; V was cut back by 0 bases and J by 3 bases. CDR3 length: 17 amino acids. Germline-derived CDR1 and CDR2 are LGHNA and YNFKEQ. This chain's CDR3 is CASSQDRTRRPHYEQYF. The CDR3 DNA is TGTGCCAGCAGCCAAGATCGGACTAGACGTCCCCACTACGAGCAGTACTTC.

This clone was seen just once. The chain has TRBV25-1 and TRBJ1-2, with 8 bases that match TRBD1. J gave up 3 bases and V 2 bases, and 5 bases lay outside the gene matches. CDR1 and CDR2 (germline): MGHDK, SYGVNS. The CDR3 spans 15 residues. The CDR3 region has the DNA TGTGCCAGCAGTGAAACCCTACAGGGGGACTATGGCTACACCTTC. It translates to CASSETLQGDYGYTF.

The chain carries TRBV27 and TRBJ2-7; possible D gene TRBD2, 6 bases. Trimming stripped 4 bases from V and 6 bases from J, with 10 bases between. The CDR3 is 12 residues long. The germline V gene has CDR1 MNHEY and CDR2 SMNVEV (reference sequence). The CDR3 nucleotides are TGTGCCAGCAGTTACGTGGGGGGCGAGCAGTACTTC. Its protein is CASSYVGGEQYF.

The genes are TRBV6-6 and TRBJ1-2; D call uncertain. This CDR3 is 14 amino acids long. Germline CDR1 and CDR2: MNHNY and SVGAGI (reference sequence). V lost 6 bases to trimming and J lost 4 bases, with 15 bases between them. The CDR3 bases are TGTGCCAGCAGCTCCAACCCCCAAGCCTATGGCTACACCTTC. Its translation: CASSSNPQAYGYTF.

The rearrangement uses TRBV6-2 or TRBV6-3 and TRBJ2-7; D is perhaps TRBD2 (7 bases). V gave up 2 bases and J gave up 4 bases, with 18 bases separating them. Germline loops: CDR1 MNHEY, CDR2 SVGEGT. CDR3 length equals 16 residues. The CDR3 DNA sequence: TGTGCCAGCAGTTACCCTGGCGGGGGCCTTATATACGAGCAGTACTTC. This translates into CASSYPGGGLIYEQYF.

The CDR3 spells CASSFSGRASYEQYF. The CDR3 nucleotides are TGTGCCAGCAGTTTCAGCGGGAGGGCAAGCTACGAGCAGTACTTC. The chain carries TRBV27 and TRBJ2-7; 10 bases are shared with TRBD2. V trimming: 3 bases; J trimming: 3 bases; junction bases outside the gene matches: 5. This CDR3 contains 15 residues. Germline loops: CDR1 MNHEY, CDR2 SMNVEV (reference sequence).

The chain is built from TRBV12-3 or TRBV12-4 and TRBJ2-7; D is uncertain. The CDR3 is 13 residues long. V was shortened by 3 bases and J by 0 bases, with 6 bases between the two germline ends. This CDR3 is CASSLRSSYEQYF. The CDR3 bases are TGTGCCAGCAGTTTGCGGAGCTCCTACGAGCAGTACTTC.

The V call is TRBV11-2, the J call TRBJ2-1; 7 positions match TRBD2. The germline V gene encodes CDR1 SGHAT and CDR2 FQNNGV. The CDR3 totals 19 residues. J lost 5 bases, V lost 1 base, and 17 bases had no gene match. The CDR3 spells CASSLGAVVLARDNNEQFF. For the CDR3, the DNA is TGTGCCAGCAGCTTAGGGGCCGTAGTACTAGCGAGAGACAACAATGAGCAGTTCTTC.

The chain is built from TRBV7-6 and TRBJ1-3; 11 nucleotides line up with TRBD1. V shed 4 bases, J shed 4 bases, and the junction held 3 bases outside the gene matches. The germline CDR1 and CDR2 sequences are SGHVS and FNYEAQ. CDR3 length: 15 amino acids. CDR3: CASSSGTGGGNTIYF. CDR3 bases: TGTGCCAGCAGCTCCGGGACAGGGGGAGGAAACACCATATATTTT.

This clone was seen only a few times. This chain uses TRBV9 with TRBJ1-2; the match to TRBD1 covers 7 bases. Germline assignment: CDR1 SGDLS and CDR2 YYNGEE. V shed 0 bases, J shed 2 bases, and the junction held 4 bases outside the gene matches. The CDR3 consists of 15 residues. DNA of the CDR3: TGTGCCAGCAGCGTAGCCCCGGGACAGAACTATGGCTACACCTTC. Translation: CASSVAPGQNYGYTF.

The chain employs TRBV28 and TRBJ1-2; tentatively, D is TRBD1 (5 bases). Trimming pared 4 bases from V and 8 bases from J, leaving 14 bases between. CDR1 and CDR2 (germline): MDHEN, SYDVKM. The length of the CDR3 is 13 residues. The CDR3: CASSSGGIGGYTF. The CDR3 DNA sequence: TGTGCCAGCAGTTCCGGGGGAATAGGGGGCTACACCTTC.

This rearrangement joins TRBV7-3 to TRBJ2-5; D may be TRBD2 (7 bases). In germline, CDR1 is SGHTA, CDR2 FQGTGA. Trimming removed 5 bases from V and 5 bases from J, with 15 bases in between. This CDR3 contains 14 residues. The CDR3 protein is CASSVGGPRETQYF. CDR3 coding DNA: TGTGCCAGCAGCGTCGGGGGGCCGAGGGAGACCCAGTACTTC.

This sequence joins TRBV4-2 and TRBJ2-3; 9 bases line up with TRBD2. Germline CDR1 LGHNA, CDR2 YNFKEQ. J gave up 6 bases and V 0 bases, and 10 bases lay outside the gene matches. The CDR3 extends over 17 amino acids. The CDR3 sequence is CASSQEGGGGAADTQYF. For the CDR3, the DNA is TGTGCCAGCAGCCAAGAGGGAGGCGGGGGGGCCGCGGATACGCAGTATTTT.

This chain joins TRBV6-2 or TRBV6-3 and TRBJ1-5; perhaps TRBD1 as D (5 bases). The CDR3 is 16 amino acids. The germline gives CDR1 MNHEY, CDR2 SVGEGT. V dropped 0 bases and J dropped 5 bases, with 14 bases sitting between them. The CDR3 bases are TGTGCCAGCAGTTACTCGCAGGGAGCGGGGTATCAGCCCCAGCATTTT. Translation: CASSYSQGAGYQPQHF.

This chain links TRBV5-5 with TRBJ2-1, with 7 bases that match TRBD2. V lost 4 bases and J lost 6; bases outside the gene matches: 7. Germline loops: CDR1 SGHKS, CDR2 YYEKEE (reference sequence). The CDR3 spans 14 residues. The CDR3: CASSKPAGLNEQFF. The CDR3 DNA reads TGTGCCAGCAGCAAGCCAGCGGGGCTCAATGAGCAGTTCTTC.

The V and J genes are TRBV6-6 and TRBJ1-1, with D maybe TRBD1 (6 bases). V was shortened by 2 bases and J by 6 bases, with 13 bases between the two germline ends. The germline V gene encodes CDR1 MNHNY and CDR2 SVGAGI (reference sequence). This CDR3 comprises 14 residues. Here the CDR3 DNA reads TGTGCCAGCAGTTACCCGACAGGCTGGTCTGAAGCTTTCTTT. It specifies CASSYPTGWSEAFF.

The V call is TRBV6-6, the J call TRBJ1-2; D is undetermined. This CDR3 is 14 amino acids long. The V and J ends lost 0 bases and 3 bases respectively, with 8 bases between them. CDR1 and CDR2 from the germline V gene are MNHNY and SVGAGI (reference sequence). The CDR3 sequence is CASSYSTGDYGYTF. CDR3 bases: TGTGCCAGCAGTTACTCTACCGGGGACTATGGCTACACCTTC.

In the case of this clone: The identical CDR3 is also encoded by other nucleotide sequences in the sample. This chain joins TRBV9 and TRBJ2-1, with TRBD2 matching 9 bases. This CDR3 is built from 15 residues. V shed 1 base, J shed 4 bases, and the junction held 3 bases outside the gene matches. Germline V gene data show CDR1 as SGDLS and CDR2 as YYNGEE. CDR3 sequence (DNA): TGTGCCAGCAGCGTATTAGCGGGAGATTACAATGAGCAGTTCTTC. Protein sequence: CASSVLAGDYNEQFF.

The gene calls are TRBV24-1 and TRBJ1-5, with D possibly matching TRBD1 (5 bases). Germline V lookup: CDR1 KGHDR, CDR2 SFDVKD. The V end lost 3 bases, the J end lost 5 bases, and 16 bases lay between the germline ends. The CDR3 is 16 residues long. The CDR3 DNA reads TGTGCCACCAGTGATCGTGGCGGGACTCCCGATCAGCCCCAGCATTTT. Protein sequence: CATSDRGGTPDQPQHF.

The chain couples TRBV2 to TRBJ1-2; D is unresolved. V was clipped by 4 bases and J by 6 bases, with 9 bases between them. The CDR3 is made up of 12 amino acids. CDR1 is SNHLY, CDR2 FYNNEI, per germline. The CDR3 loop reads CASSVGRNGYTF. The CDR3 nucleotides are TGTGCCAGCAGTGTGGGGAGGAATGGCTACACCTTC.

The chain links TRBV19 to TRBJ1-5, with TRBD1 matching over 10 bases. The CDR3 contains 14 residues. Germline assignment: CDR1 LNHDA and CDR2 SQIVND (reference sequence). V lost 4 bases and J lost 8; bases outside the gene matches: 5. Written as DNA, the CDR3 is TGTGCCAGTAGTAAGACAGGGGGCTTTGAGCCCCAGCATTTT. As protein: CASSKTGGFEPQHF.

This clone was picked up one time. J is TRBJ2-3 and V is TRBV14; TRBD2 aligns across 9 bases. The junction had 7 bases not matched to a gene; V was cut back by 1 base and J by 2 bases. Germline CDR1 reads SGHDN; CDR2 reads FVKESK. The CDR3 loop spans 17 amino acids. CDR3 amino acids: CASSQGVAGEITDTQYF. CDR3 DNA: TGTGCCAGCAGCCAAGGTGTAGCGGGGGAGATCACAGATACGCAGTATTTT.

The V gene is TRBV30, the J gene TRBJ1-1, with D possibly being TRBD1 (6 bases). This CDR3 is 13 amino acids long. Germline lookup yields CDR1 GTSNPN and CDR2 SVGIG (reference sequence). Deletions cut 2 bases from V and 4 bases from J, with 11 bases between. DNA of the CDR3: TGTGCCTGGAGTTTGGGGGCACGCACTGAAGCTTTCTTT. It specifies CAWSLGARTEAFF. Full variable domain (remainder filled in from reference TRBV30 and TRBJ1-1): SQTIHQWPATLVQPVGSPLSLECTVEGTSNPNLYWYRQAAGRGLQLLFYSVGIGQISSEVPQNLSASRPQDRQFILSSKKLLLSDSGFYLCAWSLGARTEAFFGQGTRLTVV.